Listed below are T cell receptor beta chains from one sample, sequenced in a study of blood T cell repertoires in COVID-19. TCRdb's table, derived via immunoSEQ multiplex PCR, lists solely in-frame clones and lacks some. The sample shows hundreds of thousands of clones, 88% of them seen only once. The sequenced sample was PBMCs or T cells enriched from blood (not recorded which). All receptors derive from a woman aged 55-75 years in a cohort exposed to, infected with or recovered from COVID-19 (not recorded which). Both conserved end residues are part of each CDR3.

CDR3 protein	CDR3 length	V gene	J gene
CASSLFVGTGTMNTEAFF	18	TRBV11-3	TRBJ1-1
CASSLVIYNEQFF	13	TRBV28	TRBJ2-1
CASSLDGYEQYF	12	TRBV5-1	TRBJ2-7
CASSIWEGRDEQFF	14	TRBV19	TRBJ2-1
CASSIRGTSNGYTF	14	TRBV19	TRBJ1-2
CASSYRRSNSYEQYF	15	TRBV6-5	TRBJ2-7
CASSPGTGGDYGYTF	15	TRBV18	TRBJ1-2
CATSDPEGQYNEQFF	15	TRBV24-1	TRBJ2-1
CASSLRTSAYEQYF	14	TRBV28	TRBJ2-7
CASSPIGGSGNTIYF	15	TRBV9	TRBJ1-3
CSVGGTSGYQETQYF	15	TRBV29-1	TRBJ2-5
CASSYGGALGDEKLFF	16	TRBV6-6	TRBJ1-4
CASSQANGDQPQHF	14	TRBV4-3	TRBJ1-5
CASSLGLAGVGEQFF	15	TRBV5-4	TRBJ2-1
CASSLEGAKGNTIYF	15	TRBV5-1	TRBJ1-3